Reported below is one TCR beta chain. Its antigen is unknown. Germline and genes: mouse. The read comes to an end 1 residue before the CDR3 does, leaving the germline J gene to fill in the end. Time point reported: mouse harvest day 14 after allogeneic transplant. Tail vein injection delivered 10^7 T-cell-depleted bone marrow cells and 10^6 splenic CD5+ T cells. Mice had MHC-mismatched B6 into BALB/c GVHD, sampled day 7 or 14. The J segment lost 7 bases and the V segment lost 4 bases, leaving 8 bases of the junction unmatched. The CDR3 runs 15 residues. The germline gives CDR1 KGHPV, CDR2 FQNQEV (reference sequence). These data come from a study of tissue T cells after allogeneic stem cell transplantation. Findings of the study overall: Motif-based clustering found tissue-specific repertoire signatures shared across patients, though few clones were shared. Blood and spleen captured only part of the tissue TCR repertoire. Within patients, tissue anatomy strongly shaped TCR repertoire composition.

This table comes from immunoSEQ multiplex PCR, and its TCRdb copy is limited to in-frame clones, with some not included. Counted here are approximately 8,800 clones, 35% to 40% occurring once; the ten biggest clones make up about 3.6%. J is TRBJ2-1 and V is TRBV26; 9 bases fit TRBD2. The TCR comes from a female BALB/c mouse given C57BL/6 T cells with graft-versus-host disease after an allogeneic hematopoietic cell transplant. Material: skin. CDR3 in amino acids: CASSPTGGPWAEQFF. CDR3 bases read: TGTGCCAGCAGTCCGACTGGGGGCCCCTGGGCTGAGCAGTTC.